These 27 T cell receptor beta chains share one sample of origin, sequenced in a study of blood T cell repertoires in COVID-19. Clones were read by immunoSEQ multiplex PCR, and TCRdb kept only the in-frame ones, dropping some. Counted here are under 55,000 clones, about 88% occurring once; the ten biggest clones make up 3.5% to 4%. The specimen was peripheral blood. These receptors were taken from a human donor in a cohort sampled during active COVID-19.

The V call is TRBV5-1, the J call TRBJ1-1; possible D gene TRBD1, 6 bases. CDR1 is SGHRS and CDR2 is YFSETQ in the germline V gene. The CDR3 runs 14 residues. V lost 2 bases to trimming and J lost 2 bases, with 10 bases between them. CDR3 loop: CASSFKTGNTEAFF. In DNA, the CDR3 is TGCGCCAGCAGCTTCAAGACAGGTAACACTGAAGCTTTCTTT.

The CDR3 region is CASSLQSYGYTF. In nucleotides, the CDR3 is TGTGCCAGCAGTTTACAGTCCTATGGCTACACCTTC. This chain joins TRBV12-3 or TRBV12-4 and TRBJ1-2; no reliable D call. The CDR3 is made up of 12 amino acids. Trimming took 2 bases from V and 4 from J, leaving 5 bases between them.

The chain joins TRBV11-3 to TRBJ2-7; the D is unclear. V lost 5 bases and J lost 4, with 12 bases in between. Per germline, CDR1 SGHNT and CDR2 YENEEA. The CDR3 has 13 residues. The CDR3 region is CASSTRRSYEQYV. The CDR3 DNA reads TGTGCCAGCAGCACCCGACGGAGTTACGAGCAGTACGTC.

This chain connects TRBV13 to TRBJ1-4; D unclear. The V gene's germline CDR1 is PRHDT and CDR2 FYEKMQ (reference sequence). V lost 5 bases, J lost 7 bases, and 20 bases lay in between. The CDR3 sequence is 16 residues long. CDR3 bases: TGTGCCAGCAGCCTAACTCGGACGGCGGGCGGTGAAAAACTGTTTTTT. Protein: CASSLTRTAGGEKLFF.

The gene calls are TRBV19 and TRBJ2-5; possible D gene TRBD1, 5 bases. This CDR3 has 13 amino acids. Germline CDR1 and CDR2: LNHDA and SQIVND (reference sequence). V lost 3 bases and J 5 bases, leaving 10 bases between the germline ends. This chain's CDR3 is CASSIQGWETQYF. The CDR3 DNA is TGTGCCAGTAGTATTCAGGGATGGGAGACCCAGTACTTC.

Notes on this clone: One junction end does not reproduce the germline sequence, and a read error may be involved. In nucleotides, the CDR3 is TGTGCCAGCAACGCGGACTCCCACGAGCAGTACTTC. Residues: CASNADSHEQYF. The chain combines TRBV2 with TRBJ2-7; a weak D match, TRBD2 (5 bases). CDR1 SNHLY and CDR2 FYNNEI come from the germline V gene. The CDR3 has 12 amino acids.

The CDR3 nucleotides are TGTGCCAGCAGCCCCGTTCGGGGACAGGGCCACAATGAGCAGTTCTTC. This translates into CASSPVRGQGHNEQFF. The gene calls are TRBV5-6 and TRBJ2-1; 9 positions agree with TRBD1. The CDR3 has 16 residues. V shed 4 bases and J 5 bases; nucleotides not matched to a gene: 10. Germline V gives CDR1 SGHDT, CDR2 YYEEEE.

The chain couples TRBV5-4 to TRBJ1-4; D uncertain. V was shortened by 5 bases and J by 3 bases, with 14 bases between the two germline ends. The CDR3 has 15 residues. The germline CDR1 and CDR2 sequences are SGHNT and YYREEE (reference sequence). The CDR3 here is CASSMRSSANEKLFF. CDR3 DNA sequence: TGTGCCAGCAGTATGAGGAGTTCGGCTAATGAAAAACTGTTTTTT.

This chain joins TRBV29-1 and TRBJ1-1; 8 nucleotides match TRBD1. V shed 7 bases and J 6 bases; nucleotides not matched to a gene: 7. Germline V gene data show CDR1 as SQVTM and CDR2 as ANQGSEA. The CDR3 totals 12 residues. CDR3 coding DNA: TGCAGCGCCGGCAGGGGGCAGGCTGAAGCTTTCTTT. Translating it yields CSAGRGQAEAFF.

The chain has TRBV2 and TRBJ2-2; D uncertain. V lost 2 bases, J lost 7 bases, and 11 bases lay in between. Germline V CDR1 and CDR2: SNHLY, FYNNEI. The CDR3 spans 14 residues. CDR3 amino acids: CASSESQVIGELFF. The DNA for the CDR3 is TGTGCCAGCAGTGAAAGTCAGGTGATCGGGGAGCTGTTTTTT.

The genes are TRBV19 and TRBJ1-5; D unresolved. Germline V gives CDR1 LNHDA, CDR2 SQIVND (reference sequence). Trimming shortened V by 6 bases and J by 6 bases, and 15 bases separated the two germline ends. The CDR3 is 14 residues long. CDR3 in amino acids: CASSSFGRGQPQHF. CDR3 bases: TGTGCCAGTAGCTCGTTCGGGAGAGGTCAGCCCCAGCATTTT.

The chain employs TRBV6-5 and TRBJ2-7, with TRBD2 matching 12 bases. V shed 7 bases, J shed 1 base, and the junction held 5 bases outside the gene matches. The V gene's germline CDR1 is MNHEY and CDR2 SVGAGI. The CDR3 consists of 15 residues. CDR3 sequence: CASTPLAGGSYEQYF. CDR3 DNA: TGTGCCAGCACGCCACTAGCGGGGGGTTCCTACGAGCAGTACTTC.

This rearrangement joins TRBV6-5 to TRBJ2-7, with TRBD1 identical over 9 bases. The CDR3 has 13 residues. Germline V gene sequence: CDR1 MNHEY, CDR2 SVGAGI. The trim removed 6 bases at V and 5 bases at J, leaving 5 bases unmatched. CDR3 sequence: CASRGTGRDEQYF. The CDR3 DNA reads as TGTGCCAGCAGGGGGACAGGGCGGGACGAGCAGTACTTC.

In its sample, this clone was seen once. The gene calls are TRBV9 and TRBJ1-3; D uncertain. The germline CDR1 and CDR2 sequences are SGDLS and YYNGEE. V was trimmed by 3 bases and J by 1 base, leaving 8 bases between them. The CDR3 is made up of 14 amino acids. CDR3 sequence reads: CASSEEVSGNTIYF. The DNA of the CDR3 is TGTGCCAGCAGCGAGGAGGTGTCTGGAAACACCATATATTTT.

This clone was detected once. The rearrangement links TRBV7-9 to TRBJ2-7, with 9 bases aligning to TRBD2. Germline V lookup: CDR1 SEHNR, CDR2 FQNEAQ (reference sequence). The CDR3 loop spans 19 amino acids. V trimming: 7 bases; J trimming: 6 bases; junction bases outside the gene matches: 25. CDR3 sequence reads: CASTNWRRGESGRPFEQYF. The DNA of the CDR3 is TGTGCCAGCACCAACTGGCGGAGAGGGGAGAGCGGGAGGCCCTTCGAGCAGTACTTC. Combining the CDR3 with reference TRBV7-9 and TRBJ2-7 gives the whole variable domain DTGVSQNPRHKITKRGQNVTFRCDPISEHNRLYWYRQTLGQGPEFLTYFQNEAQLEKSRLLSDRFSAERPKGSFSTLEIQRTEQGDSAMYLCASTNWRRGESGRPFEQYFGPGTRLTVT.

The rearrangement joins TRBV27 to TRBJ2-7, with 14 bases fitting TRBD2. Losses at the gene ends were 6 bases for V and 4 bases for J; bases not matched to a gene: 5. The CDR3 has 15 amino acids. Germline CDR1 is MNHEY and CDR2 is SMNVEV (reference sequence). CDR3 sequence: CASSGLAGGLYEQYF. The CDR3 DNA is TGTGCCAGCAGCGGACTAGCGGGAGGTTTATACGAGCAGTACTTC.

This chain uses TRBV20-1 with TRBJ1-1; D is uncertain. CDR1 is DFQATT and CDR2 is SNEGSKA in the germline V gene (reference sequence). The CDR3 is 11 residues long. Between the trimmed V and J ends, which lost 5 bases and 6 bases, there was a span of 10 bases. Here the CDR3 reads CSARLRAEAFF. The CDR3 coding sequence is TGCAGTGCTCGACTCCGGGCTGAAGCTTTCTTT.

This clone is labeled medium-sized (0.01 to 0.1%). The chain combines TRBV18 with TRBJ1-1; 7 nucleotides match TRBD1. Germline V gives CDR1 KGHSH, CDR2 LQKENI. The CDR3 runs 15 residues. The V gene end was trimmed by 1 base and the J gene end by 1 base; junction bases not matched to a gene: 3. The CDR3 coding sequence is TGTGCCAGCTCACCACGGGACAGCCGGAACACTGAAGCTTTCTTT. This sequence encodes CASSPRDSRNTEAFF.

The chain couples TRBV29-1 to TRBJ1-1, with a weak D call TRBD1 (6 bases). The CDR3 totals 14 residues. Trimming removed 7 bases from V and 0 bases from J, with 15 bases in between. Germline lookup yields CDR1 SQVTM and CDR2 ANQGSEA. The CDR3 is CSATDSRLNTEAFF. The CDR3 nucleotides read TGCAGCGCCACGGACAGCCGATTGAACACTGAAGCTTTCTTT.

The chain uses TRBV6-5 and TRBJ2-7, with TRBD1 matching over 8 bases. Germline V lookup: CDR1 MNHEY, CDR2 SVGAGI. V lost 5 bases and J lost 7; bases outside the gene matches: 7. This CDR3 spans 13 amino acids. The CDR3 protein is CASSIRTGWEQYV. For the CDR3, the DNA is TGTGCCAGCAGTATACGGACAGGGTGGGAGCAGTACGTC.

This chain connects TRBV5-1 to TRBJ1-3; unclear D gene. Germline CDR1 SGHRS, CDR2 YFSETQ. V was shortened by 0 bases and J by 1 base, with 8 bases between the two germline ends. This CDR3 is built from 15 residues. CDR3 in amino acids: CASSLDSGSGNTIYF. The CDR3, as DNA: TGCGCCAGCAGCTTGGACAGTGGGTCTGGAAACACCATATATTTT.

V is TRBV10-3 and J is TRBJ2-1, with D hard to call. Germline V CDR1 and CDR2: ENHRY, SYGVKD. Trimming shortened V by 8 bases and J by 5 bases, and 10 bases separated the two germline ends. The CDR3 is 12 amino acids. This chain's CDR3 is CAIAVRDNEQFF. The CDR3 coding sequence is TGTGCCATCGCCGTGAGAGACAATGAGCAGTTCTTC.

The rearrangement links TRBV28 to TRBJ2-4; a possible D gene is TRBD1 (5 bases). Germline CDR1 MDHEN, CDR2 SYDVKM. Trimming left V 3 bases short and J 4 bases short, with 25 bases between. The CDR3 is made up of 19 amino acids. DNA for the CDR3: TGTGCCAGCAGTTTTTCTGGCGCCCTGGGGCCCAGGGTGAAAAACATTCAGTACTTC. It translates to CASSFSGALGPRVKNIQYF.

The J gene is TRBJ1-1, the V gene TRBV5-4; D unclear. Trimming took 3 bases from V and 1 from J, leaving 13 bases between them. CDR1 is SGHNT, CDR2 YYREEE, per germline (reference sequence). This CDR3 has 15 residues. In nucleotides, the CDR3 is TGTGCCAGCAGCTCGGCAGGCCTCCAGAACACTGAAGCTTTCTTT. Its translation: CASSSAGLQNTEAFF.

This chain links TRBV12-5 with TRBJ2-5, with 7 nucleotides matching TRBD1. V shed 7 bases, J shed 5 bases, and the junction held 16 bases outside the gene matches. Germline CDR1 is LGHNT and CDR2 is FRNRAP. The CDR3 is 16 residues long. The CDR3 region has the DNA TGTGCTAGTGCCGCTATAAGACAGGGAAGGGGGGAGACCCAGTACTTC. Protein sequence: CASAAIRQGRGETQYF.

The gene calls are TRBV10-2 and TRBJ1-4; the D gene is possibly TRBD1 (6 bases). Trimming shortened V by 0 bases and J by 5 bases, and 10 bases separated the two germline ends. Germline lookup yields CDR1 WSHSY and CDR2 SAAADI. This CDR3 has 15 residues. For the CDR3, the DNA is TGCGCCAGCAGTGAGTCGACGACAGGCAATGAAAAACTGTTTTTT. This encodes CASSESTTGNEKLFF.

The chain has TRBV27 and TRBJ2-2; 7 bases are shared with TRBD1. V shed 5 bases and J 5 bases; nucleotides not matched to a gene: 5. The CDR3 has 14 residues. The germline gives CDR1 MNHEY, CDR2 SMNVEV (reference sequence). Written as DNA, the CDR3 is TGTGCCAGCAGTAGACAGGGATTAACCGGGGAGCTGTTTTTT. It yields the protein CASSRQGLTGELFF.